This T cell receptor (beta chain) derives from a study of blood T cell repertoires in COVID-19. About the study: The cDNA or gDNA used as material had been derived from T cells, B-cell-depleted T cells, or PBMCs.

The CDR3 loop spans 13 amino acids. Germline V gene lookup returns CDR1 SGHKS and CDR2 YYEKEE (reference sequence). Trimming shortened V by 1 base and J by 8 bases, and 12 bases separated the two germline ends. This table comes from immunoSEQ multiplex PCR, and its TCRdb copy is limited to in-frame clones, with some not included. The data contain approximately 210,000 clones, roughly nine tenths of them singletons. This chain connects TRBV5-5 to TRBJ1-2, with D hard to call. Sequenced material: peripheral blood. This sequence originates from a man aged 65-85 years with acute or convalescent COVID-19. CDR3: CASSLYDGGGYTF. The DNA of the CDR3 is TGTGCCAGCAGCTTGTATGATGGCGGGGGCTACACCTTC.